Below, 21 T cell receptor beta chains from the same sample are listed, as sequenced in a study of Tregs in tolerant kidney transplant recipients. Clones were read by immunoSEQ multiplex PCR, and TCRdb kept only the in-frame ones, dropping some. The table for this sample gives around 33,000 clones. The sample here was CD8+ T cells from blood, taken before the transplant. The receptors come from a human donor who received a combined kidney and bone marrow transplant.

CDR3 DNA, as far as it was read: TGTGCCAGCAGCCAGGATCGGGGGTTCACAGATACG. Its translation: CASSQDRGFTDT. The CDR3 in full is CASSQDRGFTDTQYF. The chain employs TRBV14 and TRBJ2-3; D may be TRBD2 (6 bases). Read data end 3 residues before the CDR3 end; the end is taken from the germline J gene. The germline V and J ends were trimmed by 3 bases and 2 bases, with 12 bases remaining between them. Germline-derived CDR1 and CDR2 are SGHDN and FVKESK. The CDR3 spans 15 residues.

A remark on this clone: The CDR3 end lies 3 residues beyond the end of the read and is filled in from the germline J gene. The chain carries TRBV30 and TRBJ2-7, with TRBD2 as a possible D gene (6 bases). V lost 2 bases to trimming and J lost 2 bases, with 13 bases between them. The CDR3 has 14 amino acids. The germline V gene encodes CDR1 GTSNPN and CDR2 SVGIG (reference sequence). The DNA read from the CDR3 is TGTGCCTGGAGTAGGGTGGAGGGCGCCTACGAG. Translated, it gives CAWSRVEGAYE. The whole CDR3 reads CAWSRVEGAYEQYF.

CDR3: CSVEPITGELFF. The CDR3 bases that were read are TGCAGCGTTGAACCCATTACCGGGGAG. The chain couples TRBV29-1 to TRBJ2-2; the D is unclear. The CDR3 extends 3 residues past the end of the read, so its final part is completed from the germline J gene. Trimming removed 2 bases from V and 5 bases from J, with 6 bases in between. CDR3 length: 12 amino acids. Germline assignment: CDR1 SQVTM and CDR2 ANQGSEA.

Of note for this clone: The CDR3 end is not reached by the read, which stops 3 residues before it; the germline J gene fills it in. This chain joins TRBV30 and TRBJ1-4; 9 bases are a match to TRBD1. Germline CDR1 is GTSNPN and CDR2 is SVGIG (reference sequence). The length of the CDR3 is 17 residues. With 0 bases clipped from V and 3 bases from J, the junction kept 8 bases outside the gene matches. CDR3 sequence reads: CAWSVKLDRGSNEKLFF. The CDR3 bases that were read are TGTGCCTGGAGTGTGAAATTGGACAGGGGATCTAATGAAAAA.

With regard to this clone: The CDR3 end lies 3 residues beyond the end of the read and is filled in from the germline J gene. The chain carries TRBV29-1 and TRBJ1-1; D gene ambiguous. CDR3 length: 14 residues. The germline V and J ends were trimmed by 0 bases and 3 bases, with 11 bases remaining between them. The germline V gene has CDR1 SQVTM and CDR2 ANQGSEA. The CDR3 DNA, read in part, is TGCAGCGTTGAAGATCTAGGCAGTCACACTGAA. It translates to CSVEDLGSHTE. The entire CDR3 protein reads CSVEDLGSHTEAFF.

Turning to this clone: The sequenced fragment ends 3 residues before the CDR3 boundary, so the rest is inferred from the germline J gene. The V and J genes are TRBV7-3 and TRBJ2-3, with 13 bases matching TRBD2. This CDR3 is built from 17 residues. V gave up 6 bases and J gave up 4 bases; unmatched junction bases: 10. The germline V gene has CDR1 SGHTA and CDR2 FQGTGA. CDR3 DNA, as far as it was read: TGTGCCAGCAGACCTAGGACTAGCGGGAGATGCGCAGATACG. Translation gives CASRPRTSGRCADT. The complete CDR3 reads CASRPRTSGRCADTQYF. The variable domain in full, with the rest retrieved from reference TRBV7-3 and TRBJ2-3, is GAGVSQTPSNKVTEKGKYVELRCDPISGHTALYWYRQSLGQGPEFLIYFQGTGAADDSGLPNDRFFAVRPEGSVSTLKIQRTERGDSAVYLCASRPRTSGRCADTQYFGPGTRLTVL.

A note on this clone: Read sequence stops 3 residues before the CDR3 end, and the germline J gene provides the missing end. This sequence joins TRBV6-2 or TRBV6-3 and TRBJ2-4, with D possibly TRBD1 on 5 matching bases. From germline, CDR1 is MNHEY and CDR2 SVGEGT. This CDR3 is built from 17 residues. V was pared by 2 bases and J by 0 bases, with 14 bases between. Incomplete CDR3 DNA: TGTGCCAGCAGTTACGTATGGAACAGGCTAGCCAAAAACATT. This gives the protein CASSYVWNRLAKNI. The complete CDR3 sequence is CASSYVWNRLAKNIQYF.

Remarks on this clone: Read coverage stops 3 residues before the CDR3 terminus; the germline J gene supplies the remainder. The chain recombines TRBV5-5 with TRBJ2-2, with D hard to call. There are 13 residues in the CDR3. The V gene's germline CDR1 is SGHKS and CDR2 YYEKEE (reference sequence). The ends were cut back, 2 bases at V and 4 bases at J, with 6 bases in the middle. The CDR3 sequence is CASSFAFTGELFF. The CDR3 bases that were read are TGTGCCAGCAGCTTTGCGTTCACCGGGGAG.

As for this clone: With the read ending 3 residues before the CDR3 end, the germline J gene is used to fill in that end. The chain carries TRBV5-6 and TRBJ2-5; D gene unclear. CDR1 is SGHDT, CDR2 YYEEEE, per germline. The V gene lost 0 bases and the J gene lost 5 bases, with 11 bases spanning the gap. This CDR3 contains 14 residues. CDR3 sequence reads: CASSLGSREETQYF. Partial CDR3 DNA: TGTGCCAGCAGCTTGGGTAGCAGAGAGGAGACC.

Comment on this clone: The CDR3 end is not reached by the read, which stops 3 residues before it; the germline J gene fills it in. The genes are TRBV13 and TRBJ2-1, with 12 bases identical to TRBD1. From germline, CDR1 is PRHDT and CDR2 FYEKMQ (reference sequence). The CDR3 is made up of 16 amino acids. Trimming cost V 4 bases and J 7 bases; bases outside gene matches: 8. The CDR3 bases that were read are TGTGCCAGCAGCTCGGAGGGACAGGGGGCTTATAATGAG. Its translation: CASSSEGQGAYNE. The CDR3 in full is CASSSEGQGAYNEQFF. The full variable domain, its missing parts supplied by reference TRBV13 and TRBJ2-1, is AAGVIQSPRHLIKEKRETATLKCYPIPRHDTVYWYQQGPGQDPQFLISFYEKMQSDKGSIPDRFSAQQFSDYHSELNMSSLELGDSALYFCASSSEGQGAYNEQFFGPGTRLTVL.

To note about this clone: The read stops 3 residues short of the end of the CDR3; the missing end is completed from the germline J gene. The chain joins TRBV29-1 to TRBJ2-1; 9 nucleotides agree with TRBD2. The junction had 13 bases not matched to a gene; V was cut back by 3 bases and J by 1 base. The CDR3 is 18 amino acids. Germline loops: CDR1 SQVTM, CDR2 ANQGSEA. The DNA read from the CDR3 is TGCAGCGTTGACCCCGGCGGTAGCGGGAGCTTATCCTACAATGAG. It translates to CSVDPGGSGSLSYNE. The entire CDR3 sequence reads CSVDPGGSGSLSYNEQFF.

A word on this clone: The DNA ends 3 residues before the CDR3 does, and the rest of the CDR3 is filled in from the germline J gene. The chain joins TRBV14 to TRBJ2-1; the match to TRBD2 covers 8 bases. The germline V gene has CDR1 SGHDN and CDR2 FVKESK. V lost 1 base to trimming and J lost 5 bases; unmatched junction nucleotides: 7. There are 16 residues in the CDR3. CDR3 DNA, as far as it was read: TGTGCCAGCAGCCAAGGGGGACTAGTGATAAACAATGAG. Its protein is CASSQGGLVINNE. The CDR3 in its entirety is CASSQGGLVINNEQFF. The complete variable domain, with remaining parts taken from reference TRBV14 and TRBJ2-1, reads EAGVTQFPSHSVIEKGQTVTLRCDPISGHDNLYWYRRVMGKEIKFLLHFVKESKQDESGMPNNRFLAERTGGTYSTLKVQPAELEDSGVYFCASSQGGLVINNEQFFGPGTRLTVL.

As regards this clone: Read sequence stops 3 residues before the CDR3 end, and the germline J gene provides the missing end. The chain has TRBV6-2 or TRBV6-3 and TRBJ2-1; TRBD2 matches 9 bases. Germline-derived CDR1 and CDR2 are MNHEY and SVGEGT. With V trimmed by 6 bases and J by 5 bases, 14 bases remained unmatched. CDR3 length: 17 amino acids. The CDR3 spells CASRPSTGLAGNNEQFF. The CDR3 bases that were read are TGTGCCAGCAGGCCTTCGACGGGACTAGCAGGTAACAATGAG.

A note on this clone: The read terminates 3 residues before the CDR3 end, so the remaining end is supplied by the germline J gene. The V call is TRBV4-1, the J call TRBJ2-7, with a weak D call TRBD2 (6 bases). Trimming took off 1 base at V and 3 bases at J, with 19 bases between the two ends. This CDR3 is 17 amino acids long. The germline CDR1 and CDR2 sequences are MGHRA and YSYEKL. CDR3 protein: CASSQVHRDSPVYEQYF. The sequenced CDR3 bases are TGCGCCAGCAGCCAAGTCCACCGGGACTCCCCAGTCTACGAG.

Concerning this clone: The read ends 3 residues before the CDR3 terminus; that terminus is restored from the germline J gene. The chain couples TRBV6-1 to TRBJ2-3; 9 bases map to TRBD2. The germline V gene has CDR1 MNHNS and CDR2 SASEGT. The CDR3 runs to 19 residues. V was clipped by 2 bases and J by 2 bases; unmatched bases: 14. Incomplete CDR3 DNA: TGTGCCAGCAGTGAATTTTTGCGGGAGGGCCAATTTTACACAGATACG. Encoded protein: CASSEFLREGQFYTDT. The entire CDR3 sequence reads CASSEFLREGQFYTDTQYF.

As for this clone: The read terminates 3 residues ahead of where the CDR3 ends, so the germline J gene completes it. The chain uses TRBV2 and TRBJ1-1; D is possibly TRBD1 (5 bases). This CDR3 is 12 amino acids long. V was pared by 10 bases and J by 1 base, with 10 bases between. Germline assignment: CDR1 SNHLY and CDR2 FYNNEI. CDR3 DNA, as far as it was read: TGTGCCACCCAGACAGAGAACACTGAA. Translation: CATQTENTE. The whole CDR3 region reads CATQTENTEAFF.

As regards this clone: With the read ending 3 residues before the CDR3 end, the germline J gene is used to fill in that end. The chain joins TRBV5-1 to TRBJ1-2; D ambiguous. The V gene's germline CDR1 is SGHRS and CDR2 YFSETQ. CDR3 length: 13 amino acids. The CDR3 protein is CASSGGGYEGYTF. CDR3 DNA (partial): TGCGCCAGCAGCGGAGGAGGGTACGAAGGC.

To note about this clone: The DNA ends 3 residues before the CDR3 does, and the rest of the CDR3 is filled in from the germline J gene. This chain joins TRBV19 and TRBJ2-7; 10 bases map to TRBD1. The CDR3 has 14 residues. CDR1 is LNHDA, CDR2 SQIVND, per germline (reference sequence). V was pared by 5 bases and J by 4 bases, with 5 bases of the junction left unmatched. This chain's CDR3 is CASSPTGGVYEQYF. The sequenced CDR3 bases are TGTGCCAGTAGTCCGACAGGGGGCGTTTACGAG.

Regarding this clone: Read data end 3 residues before the CDR3 end; the end is taken from the germline J gene. The chain links TRBV13 to TRBJ1-4; D is perhaps TRBD1 (5 bases). Germline assignment: CDR1 PRHDT and CDR2 FYEKMQ (reference sequence). This CDR3 is built from 13 residues. V lost 4 bases to trimming and J lost 8 bases, with 11 bases between them. The sequenced CDR3 bases are TGTGCCAGCAGCTGGGGGGAGCAGGAAAAA. Its translation is CASSWGEQEK. The full CDR3 is CASSWGEQEKLFF.

In regard to this clone: The read ends 3 residues before the CDR3 terminus; that terminus is restored from the germline J gene. The genes are TRBV6-1 and TRBJ2-7; 7 positions match TRBD2. After removal of 1 base from V and 5 bases from J, the junction contained 8 bases not matched to a gene. CDR3 length: 15 amino acids. Germline CDR1 and CDR2: MNHNS and SASEGT. CDR3 region: CASSEVAGEVHEQYF. CDR3 DNA, as far as it was read: TGTGCCAGCAGTGAAGTCGCGGGGGAGGTCCACGAG.

Worth noting for this clone: Read sequence stops 3 residues before the CDR3 end, and the germline J gene provides the missing end. The chain uses TRBV5-6 and TRBJ2-1; TRBD2 matches 12 bases. The CDR3 covers 15 residues. Germline CDR1 and CDR2: SGHDT and YYEEEE. V shed 2 bases, J shed 5 bases, and the junction held 2 bases outside the gene matches. The sequenced CDR3 bases are TGTGCCAGCAGCTTACTAGCGGGAGGTGACAATGAG. It specifies CASSLLAGGDNE. Given in full, the CDR3 is CASSLLAGGDNEQFF.